The subject of this entry is one TCR beta chain. This sample includes further DNA sequences coding for the same CDR3. These data originate in a study of shared clonotypes between healthy human individuals. On the study more broadly: The people who gave samples were a couple of women and a few men aged 18 to 49.

Each sorted subset replicate got 200 ng genomic DNA, around 29,000 genomes. This table comes from immunoSEQ multiplex PCR, and its TCRdb copy is limited to in-frame clones, with some not included. The repertoire includes about a million clones, roughly 80% of them detected once, and almost 0.9% sits in the top ten. Each sample came from a Caucasian adult donor living in Nashville, Tennessee. The split of CD4+ cells yielded CD45RA+ naive and CD45RA-negative memory subsets. The receptor was isolated from a man aged 18 to 30 in good health. Some clones in this sample may be carry-over from other donors' samples. What was sequenced was memory CD4+ T cells from PBMCs. Sample subset: CD45RA-negative fraction.

CDR3 nucleotide sequence: TGCGCCAGCAGCCACCCGGCCATAGCGGGGCCTGCCGCTCGGTTCTTC. Translated, it gives CASSHPAIAGPAARFF. The chain employs TRBV4-1 and TRBJ2-1, with TRBD2 matching over 8 bases. J gave up 15 bases and V 3 bases, and 19 bases lay outside the gene matches. This CDR3 spans 16 amino acids. Per the germline V gene, CDR1 is MGHRA and CDR2 is YSYEKL.